This T cell receptor (beta chain) was sequenced for a study of T-cell reconstitution after alpha-beta-depleted transplantation in children. Study observations and caveats: Reportedly, alpha-beta T cells present about two months post-transplant originated from several hundred expanded clones of graft origin. Certain patients had high TCRbeta diversity at day 60, and it came from recipient T cells and thymic progenitors that survived.

Molecular barcoding with unique molecular identifiers was used for the TCRbeta library. TCRdb called the PCR reads again in MiXCR, with one record for every CDR3 protein. The data show 550,000 to 800,000 distinct CDR3 sequences, around 12% seen once. CDR1 is MNHNS, CDR2 SASEGT, per germline. The CDR3 consists of 17 residues. V shed 2 bases, J shed 4 bases, and the junction held 7 bases outside the gene matches. This clonotype was seen many times. Antigen unknown. This chain joins TRBV6-1 and TRBJ2-3, with 12 bases matching TRBD2. The receptor's source is a girl aged 2 to 9 with congenital amegakaryocytic thrombocytopenia, due to receive a stem cell transplant. The specimen was PBMCs, collected before TCRalphabeta/CD19-depleted stem cell transplant. The CDR3, as DNA: TGTGCCAGCAGTGAAAGTCGGCTAGCGGGAGGGCCAGATACGCAGTATTTT. Its translation is CASSESRLAGGPDTQYF.